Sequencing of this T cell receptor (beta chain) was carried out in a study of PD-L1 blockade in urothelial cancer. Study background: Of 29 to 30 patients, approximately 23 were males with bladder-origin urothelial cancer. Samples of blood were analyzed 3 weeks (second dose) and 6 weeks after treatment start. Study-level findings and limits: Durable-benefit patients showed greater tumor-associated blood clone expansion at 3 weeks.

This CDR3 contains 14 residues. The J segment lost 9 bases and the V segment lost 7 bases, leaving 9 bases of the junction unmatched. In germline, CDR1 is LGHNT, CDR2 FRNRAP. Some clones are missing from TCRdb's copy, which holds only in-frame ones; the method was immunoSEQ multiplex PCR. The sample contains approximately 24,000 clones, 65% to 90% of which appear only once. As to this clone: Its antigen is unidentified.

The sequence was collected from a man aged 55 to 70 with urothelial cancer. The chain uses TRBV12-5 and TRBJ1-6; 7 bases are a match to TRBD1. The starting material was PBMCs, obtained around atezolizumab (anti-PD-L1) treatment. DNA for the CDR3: TGTGCTAGTGCCCCGGGACAGTTTATTTCACCCCTCCACTTT. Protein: CASAPGQFISPLHF.